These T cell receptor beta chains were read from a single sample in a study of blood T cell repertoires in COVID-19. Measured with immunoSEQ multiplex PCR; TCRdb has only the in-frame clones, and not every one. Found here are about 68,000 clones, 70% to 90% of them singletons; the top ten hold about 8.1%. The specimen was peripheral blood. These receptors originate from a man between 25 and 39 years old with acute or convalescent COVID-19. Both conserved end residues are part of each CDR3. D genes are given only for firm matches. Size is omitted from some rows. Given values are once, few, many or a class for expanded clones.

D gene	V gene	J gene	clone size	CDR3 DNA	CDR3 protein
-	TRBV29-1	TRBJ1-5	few	TGCAGCGTCGCGCGGGATAGCAATCAGCCCCAGCATTTT	CSVARDSNQPQHF
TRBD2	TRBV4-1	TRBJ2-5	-	TGCGCCAGCAGCCAAGTGGTCGCTAGCGGGGGAGGTGGACAAGAGACCCAGTACTTC	CASSQVVASGGGGQETQYF
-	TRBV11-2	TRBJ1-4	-	TGTGCCAGCAGCCCCGGAGGGAGTGGGGAAAAACTGTTTTTT	CASSPGGSGEKLFF
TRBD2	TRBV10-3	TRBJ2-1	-	TGTGCCATCAGCTTATCCGGGACTAGCGTGATGAATGAGCAGTTCTTC	CAISLSGTSVMNEQFF
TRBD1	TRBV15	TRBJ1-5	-	TGTGCCACCAGCCGGGCACAGGGGCAGCCCCAGCATTTT	CATSRAQGQPQHF
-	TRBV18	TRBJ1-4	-	TGTGCCAGCTCACCAGGAGGGTCCCCGTCTCGACTGTTTTTT	CASSPGGSPSRLFF
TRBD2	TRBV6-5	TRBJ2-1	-	TGTGCCAGTATCTCCGGGACTAGCGGGAGAAATGAGCAGTTCTTC	CASISGTSGRNEQFF
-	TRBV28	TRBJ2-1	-	TGTGCCAGCAGTTTGGGGGGTGGGTCCTACAATGAGCAGTTCTTC	CASSLGGGSYNEQFF
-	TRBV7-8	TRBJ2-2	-	TGTGCCAGCAGCCCTGGGGGAGGCCGTCTGTTTTTT	CASSPGGGRLFF
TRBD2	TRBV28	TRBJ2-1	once	TGTGCCTGCGACGCCCGGTGGGGAGGGCGGTTCTTC	CACDARWGGRFF
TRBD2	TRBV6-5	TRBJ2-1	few	TGTGCCAGCAGCCTCCGACTAGCGGGAAACAATGAGCAGTTCTTC	CASSLRLAGNNEQFF
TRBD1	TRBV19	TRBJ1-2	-	TGTGCCAGTAGTGCCGGGACAGGGATGCCCAACTATGGCTACACCTTC	CASSAGTGMPNYGYTF
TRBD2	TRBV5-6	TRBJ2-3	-	TGTGCCAGCAGCTGGGGCCCCGCGGGACTAGCGGGGACAGATACGCAGTATTTT	CASSWGPAGLAGTDTQYF
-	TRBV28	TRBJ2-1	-	TGTGCCAGCAGTTTAGGTAGTAGAGAAGAGTTCTTC	CASSLGSREEFF
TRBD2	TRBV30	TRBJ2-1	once	TGTGCCTGGACCGGGAGGGCCGGGTCGGAGCAGTTCTTC	CAWTGRAGSEQFF
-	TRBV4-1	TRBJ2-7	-	TGCGCCAGCAGTTCCGACGGGACACTCCACTTC	CASSSDGTLHF
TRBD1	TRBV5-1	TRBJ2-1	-	TGCGCCAGCGTCCCCCCAACTTTGACAGGGATATCCTACAATGAGCAGTTCTTC	CASVPPTLTGISYNEQFF
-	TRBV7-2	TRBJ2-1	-	TGTGCCAGCAGCCCCGTCGACTCCGGGGGGCAGTTCTTC	CASSPVDSGGQFF
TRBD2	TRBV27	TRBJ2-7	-	TGTGCCAGCAGTGTGGGGACTATCTCCTACGAGCAGTACTTC	CASSVGTISYEQYF
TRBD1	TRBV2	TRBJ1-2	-	TGTGCCAGCCAGACAGGGAACTATGGCTACACCTTC	CASQTGNYGYTF
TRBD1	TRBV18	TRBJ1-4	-	TGTGCCAGCTCACTCACAGGGGCTAATGAAAAACTGTTTTTT	CASSLTGANEKLFF
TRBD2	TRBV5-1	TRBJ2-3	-	TGCGCCAGCAGCTGGGAGGGCGTAGATACGCAGTATTTT	CASSWEGVDTQYF
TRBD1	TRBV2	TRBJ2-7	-	TGTGCCAGCAGTGACTCCAGGGGGCGGGAGCAGTACTTC	CASSDSRGREQYF
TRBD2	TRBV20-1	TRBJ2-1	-	TGCAGTGCAAAGGGACTAGCGGGGGCGTTCTTC	CSAKGLAGAFF
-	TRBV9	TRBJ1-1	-	TGTGCCAGCAGCGTTACAGGGACAAGACCTGAAGCTTTCTTT	CASSVTGTRPEAFF
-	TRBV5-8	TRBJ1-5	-	TGTGCCAGCAGCTTGAAGGGGATGGAGCAGCCCCAGCATTTT	CASSLKGMEQPQHF
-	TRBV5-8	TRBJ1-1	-	TGTGCCAGCAGCTCTGAGCAGAACACTGAAGCTTTCTTT	CASSSEQNTEAFF
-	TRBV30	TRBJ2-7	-	TGTGCCTGGCAGGGGATGGGAGAGCAGTACTTC	CAWQGMGEQYF
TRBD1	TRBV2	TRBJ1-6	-	TGTGCCAGCAGCATGGACAGGGTGAATTCACCCCTCCACTTT	CASSMDRVNSPLHF
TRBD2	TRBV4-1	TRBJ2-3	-	TGCGCCAGCAGCCAAGGACTAGCGGAGAACACAGATACGCAGTATTTT	CASSQGLAENTDTQYF
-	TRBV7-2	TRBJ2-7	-	TGTGCCAGCAGCTTAGACAGGGAGAACTACGAGCAGTACTTC	CASSLDRENYEQYF
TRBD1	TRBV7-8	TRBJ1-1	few	TGTGCCAGCAGCTTGATCCCAGGGGGCTATGCTGAAGCTTTCTTT	CASSLIPGGYAEAFF
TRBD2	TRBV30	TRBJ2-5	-	TGTGCCTGGAGTGTACTAAGCGGGAGACAAGAGACCCAGTACTTC	CAWSVLSGRQETQYF
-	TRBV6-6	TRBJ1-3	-	TGTGCCACCCACAGGGACAACGTCTCTGGAAACACCATATATTTT	CATHRDNVSGNTIYF
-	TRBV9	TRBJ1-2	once	TGTGCCAGCAGCGAGGGAATGGACGGCGGGCGCTATGGCTACACCTTC	CASSEGMDGGRYGYTF
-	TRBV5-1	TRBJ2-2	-	TGCGCCAGCACCCTCATTCCACTCGCGAACACCGGGGAGCTGTTTTTT	CASTLIPLANTGELFF
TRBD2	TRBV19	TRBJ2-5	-	TGTGCCAGTATGAAACTAGCGGGAGGCCAAGAGACCCAGTACTTC	CASMKLAGGQETQYF
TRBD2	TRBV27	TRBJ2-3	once	TGTGCCAGCAGGTATAGCGGGAGAAGCCCAGATACGCAGTATTTT	CASRYSGRSPDTQYF
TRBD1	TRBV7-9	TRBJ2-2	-	TGTGCCAGCAGCACCTACGGACAGGGGGCGGGCACCGGGGAGCTGTTTTTT	CASSTYGQGAGTGELFF
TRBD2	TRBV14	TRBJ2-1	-	TGTGCCAGCAGCCAAGCCCTTAGTTCTACCGGGACTAGCGGGCTATACAATGAGCAGTTCTTC	CASSQALSSTGTSGLYNEQFF